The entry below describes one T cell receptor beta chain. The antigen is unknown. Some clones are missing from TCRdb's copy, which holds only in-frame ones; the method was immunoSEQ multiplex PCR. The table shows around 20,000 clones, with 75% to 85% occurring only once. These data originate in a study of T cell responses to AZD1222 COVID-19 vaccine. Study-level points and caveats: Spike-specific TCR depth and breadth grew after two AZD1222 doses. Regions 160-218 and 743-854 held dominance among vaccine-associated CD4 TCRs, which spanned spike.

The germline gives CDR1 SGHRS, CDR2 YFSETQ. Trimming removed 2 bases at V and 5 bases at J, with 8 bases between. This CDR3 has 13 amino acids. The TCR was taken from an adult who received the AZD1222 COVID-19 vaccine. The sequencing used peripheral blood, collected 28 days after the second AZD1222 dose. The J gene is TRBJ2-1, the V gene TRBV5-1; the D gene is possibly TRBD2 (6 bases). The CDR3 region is CASSFGGNNEQFF. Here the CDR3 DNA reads TGCGCCAGCAGCTTCGGCGGGAACAATGAGCAGTTCTTC.